This paragraph covers one T cell receptor (beta chain) sequence. Its antigen is currently unknown. The CDR3 consists of 15 residues. The V gene's germline CDR1 is GTSNPN and CDR2 SVGIG (reference sequence). The junction had 7 bases not matched to a gene; V was cut back by 3 bases and J by 1 base. The protocol was immunoSEQ multiplex PCR, while the TCRdb copy is restricted to in-frame clones and leaves out a portion. The repertoire holds about 40,000 clones, with more than 85% as singletons. The data stem from a study of T cells in localized non-small cell lung cancer. Findings and caveats of the study: T cell clonality was highest in uninvolved adjacent lung, above tumor. Heterogeneity remains possible, as sequencing covered one tumor region only. For the top 100 tumor clones, a median about 50 also appeared in adjacent lung.

Specimen: peripheral blood, collected before any cancer treatment. The genes are TRBV30 and TRBJ2-5; the match to TRBD2 covers 8 bases. The sequence derives from a man between 18 and 55 years old with stage I lung adenocarcinoma. The CDR3 DNA is TGTGCCTGGAGATACAGCGGGGGACCCCAAGAGACCCAGTACTTC. Amino acid sequence: CAWRYSGGPQETQYF.